This TCR beta chain is drawn from a study of T-cell reconstitution after alpha-beta-depleted transplantation in children. Unique molecular identifiers were used to barcode this TCRbeta library. TCRdb re-derived calls from the PCR reads in MiXCR, one entry per CDR3 protein. The profile shows a few hundred thousand distinct CDR3 sequences, 20% to 30% of them singletons. Overall study findings and caveats: At the one-year point after transplant, T-cell counts and TCRbeta diversity were found to come mostly from T cells that had been newly produced.

This clonotype has a handful of counts. The antigen is not known. The V end was cut by 3 bases, the J end by 0 bases, with 14 bases between. Per germline, CDR1 SGHRS and CDR2 YFSETQ. The CDR3 spans 16 residues. The receptor was derived from a boy under two years old with Wiskott-Aldrich syndrome, due to receive a stem cell transplant. The rearrangement links TRBV5-1 to TRBJ2-3, with a tentative D call TRBD1 (6 bases). Sample: PBMCs, taken before TCRalphabeta/CD19-depleted stem cell transplant. CDR3 DNA: TGCGCCAGCAGCTCACCAAGACAGGAAAGCACAGATACGCAGTATTTT. Encoded protein: CASSSPRQESTDTQYF. Complete variable domain (other parts from reference TRBV5-1 and TRBJ2-3): KAGVTQTPRYLIKTRGQQVTLSCSPISGHRSVSWYQQTPGQGLQFLFEYFSETQRNKGNFPGRFSGRQFSNSRSEMNVSTLELGDSALYLCASSSPRQESTDTQYFGPGTRLTVL.